This TCR beta chain is drawn from a study of T cells after yellow fever vaccination. Study findings and constraints: Only a minor proportion of clonotypes was detected across both CD4 and CD8 compartments. A faster peak, day 5 versus 15, was reached by the weaker secondary response.

The CDR3 covers 15 residues. Germline CDR1 SGHVS, CDR2 FQNEAQ. The V end was cut by 4 bases, the J end by 6 bases, with 16 bases between. A universal primer site and UMIs were added as TCR cDNA was made by 5'RACE template switching. TCRdb reanalysed the 5' RACE reads using MiXCR and keeps one entry per CDR3 protein. The sample lists more than 45,000 distinct CDR3 sequences; around 6.2% were seen once. There are many counts of this clonotype. The source was PBMCs, either bulk or a sorted T-cell subset (CD4+, CD8+, memory, or dextramer-sorted; not recorded which), collected on the day of the yellow fever booster vaccination. The TCR was taken from a man between 18 and 35 years old who received the YFV17D yellow fever vaccine. The V gene is TRBV7-8, the J gene TRBJ2-1, with D possibly being TRBD1 (6 bases). Here the CDR3 DNA reads TGTGCCAGCAGCTCCGAGCAGGGGTGGGCCAATGAGCAGTTCTTC. Its protein is CASSSEQGWANEQFF.